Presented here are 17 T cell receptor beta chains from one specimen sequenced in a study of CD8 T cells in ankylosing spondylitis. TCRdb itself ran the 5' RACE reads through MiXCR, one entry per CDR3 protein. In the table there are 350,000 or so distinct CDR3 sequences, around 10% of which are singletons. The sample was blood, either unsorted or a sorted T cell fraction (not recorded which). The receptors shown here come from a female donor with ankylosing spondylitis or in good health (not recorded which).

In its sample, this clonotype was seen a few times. The CDR3 nucleotides are TGTGCCAGCAGCGTAGCGGTGGAGGGGCGCGGGCAGTTCTTC. Translating gives CASSVAVEGRGQFF. This chain links TRBV9 with TRBJ2-1; tentative D call: TRBD2 (6 bases). Germline V gene sequence: CDR1 SGDLS, CDR2 YYNGEE. The CDR3 has 14 residues. The V and J ends lost 0 bases and 12 bases respectively, with 16 bases between them. The complete variable domain, with remaining parts taken from reference TRBV9 and TRBJ2-1, reads DSGVTQTPKHLITATGQRVTLRCSPRSGDLSVYWYQQSLDQGLQFLIQYYNGEERAKGNILERFSAQQFPDLHSELNLSSLELGDSALYFCASSVAVEGRGQFFGPGTRLTVL.

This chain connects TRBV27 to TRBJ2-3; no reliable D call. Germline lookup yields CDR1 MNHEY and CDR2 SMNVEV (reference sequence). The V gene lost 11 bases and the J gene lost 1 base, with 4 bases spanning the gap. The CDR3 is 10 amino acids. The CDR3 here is CAGRTDTQYF. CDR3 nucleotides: TGTGCCGGTCGCACAGATACGCAGTATTTT.

The CDR3 DNA reads TGCGCCAGCAGCCCCGGGACAGGGGTATTTGACACTGAAGCTTTCTTT. As protein: CASSPGTGVFDTEAFF. The rearrangement links TRBV5-1 to TRBJ1-1; 10 nucleotides line up with TRBD1. Germline CDR1 and CDR2: SGHRS and YFSETQ. Unmatched junction bases numbered 9, after V lost 4 bases and J lost 3 bases. This CDR3 contains 16 residues. Using reference TRBV5-1 and TRBJ1-1 for the parts outside the CDR3, the full variable domain is KAGVTQTPRYLIKTRGQQVTLSCSPISGHRSVSWYQQTPGQGLQFLFEYFSETQRNKGNFPGRFSGRQFSNSRSEMNVSTLELGDSALYLCASSPGTGVFDTEAFFGQGTRLTVV.

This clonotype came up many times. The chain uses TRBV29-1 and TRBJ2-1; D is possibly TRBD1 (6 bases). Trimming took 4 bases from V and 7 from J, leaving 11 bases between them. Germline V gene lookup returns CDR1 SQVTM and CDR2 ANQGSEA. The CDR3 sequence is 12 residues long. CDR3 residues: CSVVQGQNEQFF. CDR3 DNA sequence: TGCAGCGTTGTACAGGGTCAGAATGAGCAGTTCTTC.

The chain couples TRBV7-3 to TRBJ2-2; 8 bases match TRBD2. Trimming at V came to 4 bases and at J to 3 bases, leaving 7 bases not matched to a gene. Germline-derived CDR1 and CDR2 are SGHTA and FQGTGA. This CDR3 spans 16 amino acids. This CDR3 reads CASSSRLAGYTGELFF. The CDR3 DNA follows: TGTGCCAGCAGCTCCCGGTTAGCGGGGTACACCGGGGAGCTGTTTTTT.

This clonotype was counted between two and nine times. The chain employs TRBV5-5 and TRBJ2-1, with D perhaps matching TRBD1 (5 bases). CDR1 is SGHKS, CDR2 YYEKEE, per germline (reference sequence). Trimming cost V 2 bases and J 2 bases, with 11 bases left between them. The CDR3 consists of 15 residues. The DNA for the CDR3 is TGTGCCAGCAGCTTTGACAGCGACACCTACAATGAGCAGTTCTTC. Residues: CASSFDSDTYNEQFF.

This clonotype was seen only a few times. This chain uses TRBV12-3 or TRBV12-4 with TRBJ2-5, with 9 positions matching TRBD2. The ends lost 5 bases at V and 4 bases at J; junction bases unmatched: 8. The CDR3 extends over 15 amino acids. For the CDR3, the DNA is TGTGCCAGCAGTCCCAGCGGGGGGCAGCTAGAGACCCAGTACTTC. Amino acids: CASSPSGGQLETQYF.

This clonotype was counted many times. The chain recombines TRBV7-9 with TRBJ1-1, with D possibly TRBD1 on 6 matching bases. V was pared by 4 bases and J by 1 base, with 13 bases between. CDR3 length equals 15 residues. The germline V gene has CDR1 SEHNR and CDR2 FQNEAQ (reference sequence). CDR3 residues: CASSYIRTANTEAFF. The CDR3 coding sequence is TGTGCCAGCAGCTACATCAGGACAGCGAACACTGAAGCTTTCTTT.

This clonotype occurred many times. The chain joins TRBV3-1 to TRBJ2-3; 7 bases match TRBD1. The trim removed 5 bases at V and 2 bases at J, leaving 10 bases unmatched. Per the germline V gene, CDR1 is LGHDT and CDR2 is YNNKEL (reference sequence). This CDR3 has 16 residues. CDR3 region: CASSAGDSESTDTQYF. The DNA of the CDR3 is TGTGCCAGCAGCGCAGGGGACAGCGAATCCACAGATACGCAGTATTTT.

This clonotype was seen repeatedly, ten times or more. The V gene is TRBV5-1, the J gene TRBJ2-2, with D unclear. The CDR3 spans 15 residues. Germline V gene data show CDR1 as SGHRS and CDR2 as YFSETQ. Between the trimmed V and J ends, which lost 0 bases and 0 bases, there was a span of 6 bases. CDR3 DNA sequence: TGCGCCAGCAGCTTGGGACCGACGAACACCGGGGAGCTGTTTTTT. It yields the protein CASSLGPTNTGELFF.

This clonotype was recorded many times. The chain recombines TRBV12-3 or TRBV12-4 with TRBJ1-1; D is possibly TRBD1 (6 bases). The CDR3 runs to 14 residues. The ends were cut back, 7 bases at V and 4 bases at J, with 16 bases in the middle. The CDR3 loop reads CASIPTGRVTEAFF. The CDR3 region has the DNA TGTGCCAGCATTCCTACAGGGAGGGTCACTGAAGCTTTCTTT.

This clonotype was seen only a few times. The CDR3 coding sequence is TGCAGTGCTTTGACAGGGGTCTATAATGAAAAACTGTTTTTT. It yields the protein CSALTGVYNEKLFF. The chain carries TRBV20-1 and TRBJ1-4, with TRBD1 matching 8 bases. This CDR3 spans 14 amino acids. The V and J ends lost 5 bases and 4 bases, in that order; junction bases with no gene match: 6. Germline values: CDR1 DFQATT, CDR2 SNEGSKA (reference sequence).

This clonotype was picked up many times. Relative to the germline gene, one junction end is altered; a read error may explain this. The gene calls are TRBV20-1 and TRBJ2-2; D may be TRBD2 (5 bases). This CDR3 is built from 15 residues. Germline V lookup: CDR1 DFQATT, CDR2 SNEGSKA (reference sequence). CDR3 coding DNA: TGCAGTGCTAGAGGGCAGGCAAAGAACACCGGGGAACTGTTTTTT. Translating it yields CSARGQAKNTGELFF.

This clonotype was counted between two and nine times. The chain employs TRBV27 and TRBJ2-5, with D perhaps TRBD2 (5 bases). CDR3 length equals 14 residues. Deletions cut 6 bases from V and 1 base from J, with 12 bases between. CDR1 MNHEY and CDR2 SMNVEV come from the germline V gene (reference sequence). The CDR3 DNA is TGTGCCAGCAGCCGCCCCGGGGTCCAAGAGACCCAGTACTTC. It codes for CASSRPGVQETQYF.

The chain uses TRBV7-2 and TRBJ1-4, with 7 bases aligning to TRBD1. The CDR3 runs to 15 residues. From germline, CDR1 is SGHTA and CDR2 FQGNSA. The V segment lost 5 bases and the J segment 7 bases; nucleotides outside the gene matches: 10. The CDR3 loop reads CASSPARDSLEKLFF. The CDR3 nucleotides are TGTGCCAGCAGCCCCGCCCGGGACAGCCTTGAAAAACTGTTTTTT.

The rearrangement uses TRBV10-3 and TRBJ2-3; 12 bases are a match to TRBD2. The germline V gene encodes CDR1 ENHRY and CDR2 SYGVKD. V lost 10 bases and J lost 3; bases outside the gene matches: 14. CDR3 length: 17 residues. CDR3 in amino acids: CATGGGLAGLRTDTQYF. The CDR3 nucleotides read TGTGCCACAGGGGGCGGACTAGCGGGACTGAGGACAGATACGCAGTATTTT.

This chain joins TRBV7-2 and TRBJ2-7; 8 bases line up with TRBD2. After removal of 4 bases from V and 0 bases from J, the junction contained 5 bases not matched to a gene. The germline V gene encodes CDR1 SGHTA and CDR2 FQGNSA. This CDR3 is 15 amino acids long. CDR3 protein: CASSSQRGSSYEQYF. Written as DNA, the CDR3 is TGTGCCAGCAGCTCTCAGCGGGGGAGCTCCTACGAGCAGTACTTC.